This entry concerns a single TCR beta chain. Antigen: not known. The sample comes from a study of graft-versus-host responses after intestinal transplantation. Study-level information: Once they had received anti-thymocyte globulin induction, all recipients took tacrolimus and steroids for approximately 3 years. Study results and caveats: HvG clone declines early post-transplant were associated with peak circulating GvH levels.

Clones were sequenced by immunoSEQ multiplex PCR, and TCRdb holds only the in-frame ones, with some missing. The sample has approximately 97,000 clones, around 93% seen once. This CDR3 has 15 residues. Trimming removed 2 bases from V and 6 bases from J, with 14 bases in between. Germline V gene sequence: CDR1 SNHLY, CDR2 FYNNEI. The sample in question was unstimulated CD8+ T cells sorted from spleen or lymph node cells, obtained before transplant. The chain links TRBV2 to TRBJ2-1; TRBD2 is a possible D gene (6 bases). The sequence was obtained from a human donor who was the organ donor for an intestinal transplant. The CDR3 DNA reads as TGTGCCAGCAGTGAAACGGGGGACCTAGGCAATGAGCAGTTCTTC. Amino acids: CASSETGDLGNEQFF.